This passage covers 23 T cell receptor beta chains from one sample sequenced in a study of human T cells and chemical hapten exposure. TCRdb itself ran the RACE reads through MiXCR, one entry per CDR3 protein. The profile covers 62,000 or so distinct CDR3 sequences, with approximately 11% appearing a single time and approximately 2.4% taken by the ten largest. Time point in this sample: patch test 3, about 24 weeks after DPC sensitization. Described treatment: therapeutic diphenylcyclopropenone sensitization with weekly scalp DPC. The sample was whole blood, taken in connection with sensitization to the hapten diphenylcyclopropenone (DPC). The receptors derive from a woman aged 25 to 45 with alopecia areata. Some clones in this sample may be carry-over from other donors' samples.

This clonotype was seen just once. The J gene is TRBJ2-1, the V gene TRBV7-9, with D unclear. Germline CDR1 SEHNR, CDR2 FQNEAQ (reference sequence). The germline V and J ends were trimmed by 4 bases and 8 bases, with 21 bases remaining between them. This CDR3 has 16 amino acids. The chain's CDR3 is CASSSSTGHSWDEQFF. The CDR3 coding sequence is TGTGCCAGCAGCTCCTCCACGGGCCACTCTTGGGATGAGCAGTTCTTC.

The CDR3 sequence is CASSVGSGAQETQYF. The CDR3 DNA reads as TGCGCCAGCAGTGTAGGCAGCGGGGCCCAAGAGACCCAGTACTTC. The rearrangement joins TRBV10-2 to TRBJ2-5; TRBD2 agrees at 7 bases. Germline CDR1 and CDR2: WSHSY and SAAADI. After removal of 4 bases from V and 1 base from J, the junction contained 6 bases not matched to a gene. The CDR3 has 15 amino acids.

The table lists this clonotype with a few counts. This chain connects TRBV6-2 or TRBV6-3 to TRBJ1-5; D perhaps matches TRBD1 (5 bases). Germline assignment: CDR1 MNHEY and CDR2 SVGEGT. The CDR3 extends over 13 amino acids. V was shortened by 7 bases and J by 1 base, with 8 bases between the two germline ends. CDR3 DNA sequence: TGTGCCAGCACCGACAGAAGCAATCAGCCCCAGCATTTT. Translated: CASTDRSNQPQHF.

This chain uses TRBV5-4 with TRBJ1-1; 11 bases are a match to TRBD1. The germline gives CDR1 SGHNT, CDR2 YYREEE (reference sequence). J gave up 5 bases and V 4 bases, and 7 bases lay outside the gene matches. CDR3 length: 15 amino acids. This CDR3 is CASSERTGGFTEAFF. For the CDR3, the DNA is TGTGCCAGCAGCGAAAGGACAGGGGGCTTTACTGAAGCTTTCTTT.

This clonotype was counted a few times. This chain uses TRBV7-8 with TRBJ2-1; tentatively, D is TRBD2 (5 bases). The CDR3 consists of 13 residues. Per germline, CDR1 SGHVS and CDR2 FQNEAQ. Trimming removed 4 bases from V and 5 bases from J, with 9 bases in between. CDR3 coding DNA: TGTGCCAGCAGCTGGACTGCTAACAATGAGCAGTTCTTC. It specifies CASSWTANNEQFF.

In this sample, this clonotype turned up many times. This sequence joins TRBV30 and TRBJ2-1; 7 nucleotides line up with TRBD2. Germline CDR1 reads GTSNPN; CDR2 reads SVGIG (reference sequence). The length of the CDR3 is 14 residues. The V and J ends lost 7 bases and 4 bases, in that order; junction bases with no gene match: 10. The CDR3 DNA follows: TGTGCCTCTGCGGGGGAGTGGGTATACAATGAGCAGTTCTTC. Translation gives CASAGEWVYNEQFF.

This clonotype was counted ten times or more. V usage is TRBV6-1 and J usage is TRBJ1-5; 9 nucleotides align to TRBD1. V lost 6 bases to trimming and J lost 6 bases; unmatched junction nucleotides: 15. The CDR3 covers 17 residues. The V gene's germline CDR1 is MNHNS and CDR2 SASEGT. The CDR3 sequence: CASRPWTGTGYGQPQHF. The CDR3 DNA is TGTGCCAGCAGACCCTGGACAGGGACAGGGTACGGTCAGCCCCAGCATTTT.

This clonotype was seen repeatedly, ten times or more. The CDR3: CASTPYGLDPYEQYF. CDR3 bases: TGTGCCAGCACTCCCTATGGGCTCGATCCTTACGAGCAGTACTTC. The rearrangement joins TRBV28 to TRBJ2-7; no clear D gene. V was clipped by 7 bases and J by 4 bases, with 20 bases between them. Germline assignment: CDR1 MDHEN and CDR2 SYDVKM. CDR3 length equals 15 residues.

This clonotype has more than one count but fewer than ten. This CDR3 reads CASNPDRGYGYTF. Written as DNA, the CDR3 is TGTGCCAGCAATCCGGACAGGGGCTATGGCTACACCTTC. The chain uses TRBV6-2 or TRBV6-3 and TRBJ1-2; 9 bases are a match to TRBD1. Germline CDR1 is MNHEY and CDR2 is SVGEGT. The V gene end was trimmed by 7 bases and the J gene end by 4 bases; junction bases not matched to a gene: 4. This CDR3 comprises 13 residues.

This clonotype was seen more than once but under ten times. V usage is TRBV28 and J usage is TRBJ2-2, with 9 bases identical to TRBD2. This CDR3 is 15 amino acids long. J gave up 6 bases and V 5 bases, and 7 bases lay outside the gene matches. Germline CDR1 is MDHEN and CDR2 is SYDVKM. The CDR3 bases are TGTGCCAGCAGTACCGCCGGGACTAGCCCCGGGGAGCTGTTTTTT. This encodes CASSTAGTSPGELFF.

This clonotype was detected ten times or more. This rearrangement joins TRBV11-2 to TRBJ1-6, with D uncertain. The ends were cut back, 1 base at V and 8 bases at J, with 15 bases in the middle. There are 16 residues in the CDR3. Germline V gene lookup returns CDR1 SGHAT and CDR2 FQNNGV. The CDR3 region is CASSLAGSKWDSPLHF. Here the CDR3 DNA reads TGTGCCAGCAGCTTAGCCGGGTCTAAGTGGGATTCACCCCTCCACTTT.

This clonotype was seen only a few times. V is TRBV7-2 and J is TRBJ2-5, with 7 bases aligning to TRBD2. Germline V lookup: CDR1 SGHTA, CDR2 FQGNSA. The CDR3 contains 16 residues. The V segment lost 5 bases and the J segment 5 bases; nucleotides outside the gene matches: 14. The DNA for the CDR3 is TGTGCCAGCAGCACCTCTCTAGCGGCCGGCGGGGAGACCCAGTACTTC. Translated: CASSTSLAAGGETQYF.

This clonotype was picked up a small number of times. This rearrangement joins TRBV7-9 to TRBJ1-1; TRBD1 is a possible D gene (5 bases). V shed 3 bases and J shed 3 bases, with 17 bases lying between them. Germline values: CDR1 SEHNR, CDR2 FQNEAQ (reference sequence). The CDR3 totals 16 residues. The CDR3 coding sequence is TGTGCCAGCAGCTTTTTCCACGCAGGGAGGGACACTGAAGCTTTCTTT. It specifies CASSFFHAGRDTEAFF.

This chain joins TRBV7-2 and TRBJ2-2; TRBD2 is a possible D gene (5 bases). V was clipped by 7 bases and J by 2 bases, with 17 bases between them. The V gene's germline CDR1 is SGHTA and CDR2 FQGNSA. This CDR3 spans 16 amino acids. The CDR3 sequence is CASTHGRGINTGELFF. In nucleotides, the CDR3 is TGTGCCAGCACCCACGGGCGAGGGATAAACACCGGGGAGCTGTTTTTT.

This clonotype showed up just a few times. The chain couples TRBV29-1 to TRBJ2-4, with a weak D call TRBD1 (6 bases). Germline V gene data show CDR1 as SQVTM and CDR2 as ANQGSEA. The CDR3 extends over 13 amino acids. Trimming stripped 4 bases from V and 3 bases from J, with 10 bases between. The CDR3 loop is CSVVWDIKNIQYF. The CDR3 nucleotides read TGCAGCGTTGTATGGGACATCAAAAACATTCAGTACTTC.

This clonotype was counted at least ten times. This chain joins TRBV5-1 and TRBJ1-2; D is uncertain. Per germline, CDR1 SGHRS and CDR2 YFSETQ. V was trimmed by 0 bases and J by 4 bases, leaving 7 bases between them. The CDR3 runs 13 residues. CDR3 loop: CASSLAASYGYTF. The CDR3 region has the DNA TGCGCCAGCAGCTTGGCTGCGAGCTATGGCTACACCTTC. The full variable domain, in which reference TRBV5-1 and TRBJ1-2 provide the parts outside the CDR3, is KAGVTQTPRYLIKTRGQQVTLSCSPISGHRSVSWYQQTPGQGLQFLFEYFSETQRNKGNFPGRFSGRQFSNSRSEMNVSTLELGDSALYLCASSLAASYGYTFGSGTRLTVV.

This clonotype was found many times. This sequence joins TRBV10-2 and TRBJ1-1; no firm D call. Germline CDR1 is WSHSY and CDR2 is SAAADI. V was clipped by 2 bases and J by 4 bases, with 11 bases between them. CDR3 size: 14 residues. The CDR3 DNA follows: TGCGCCAGCAGTGAGACAAGGCCCGCCACTGAAGCTTTCTTT. This sequence encodes CASSETRPATEAFF.

This clonotype was counted only a few times. V and J are TRBV29-1 and TRBJ1-2, with no clear D. Trimming cost V 3 bases and J 8 bases, with 7 bases left between them. CDR1 is SQVTM, CDR2 ANQGSEA, per germline. CDR3 size: 10 residues. In DNA, the CDR3 is TGCAGCGTTGAGACTGAGGGCTACACCTTC. Protein sequence: CSVETEGYTF.

This clonotype appeared many times. The J gene is TRBJ2-4, the V gene TRBV5-1, with D perhaps matching TRBD1 (6 bases). The CDR3 has 15 amino acids. The germline V and J ends were trimmed by 0 bases and 1 base, with 8 bases remaining between them. Germline V gene sequence: CDR1 SGHRS, CDR2 YFSETQ. Written as DNA, the CDR3 is TGCGCCAGCAGCTTGGGGCAGGGGGCCAAAAACATTCAGTACTTC. As protein: CASSLGQGAKNIQYF.

This clonotype was recorded a few times. V usage is TRBV9 and J usage is TRBJ2-3; 10 nucleotides match TRBD2. CDR1 and CDR2 (germline): SGDLS, YYNGEE. V shed 4 bases, J shed 3 bases, and the junction held 5 bases outside the gene matches. CDR3 length: 15 amino acids. CDR3 DNA: TGTGCCAGCAGCTATCCGGGACTAGCGACAGATACGCAGTATTTT. As protein: CASSYPGLATDTQYF.

This clonotype was seen repeatedly, ten times or more. V and J are TRBV12-3 or TRBV12-4 and TRBJ2-2; no clear D. Trimming removed 1 base from V and 1 base from J, with 13 bases in between. The CDR3 runs to 17 residues. The DNA for the CDR3 is TGTGCCAGCAGTTTAGAGGTCACCTCCCTGAACACCGGGGAGCTGTTTTTT. Protein: CASSLEVTSLNTGELFF.

V gene TRBV28 combines with J gene TRBJ2-7, with a tentative D call TRBD1 (5 bases). Trimming pared 8 bases from V and 3 bases from J, leaving 14 bases between. This CDR3 comprises 13 residues. Germline-derived CDR1 and CDR2 are MDHEN and SYDVKM. The CDR3 region is CASRDSSHYEQYF. The CDR3 nucleotides read TGTGCCAGCCGAGACAGTTCGCACTACGAGCAGTACTTC.

This clonotype was counted only a few times. The gene calls are TRBV28 and TRBJ2-1; 10 bases are a match to TRBD1. Germline CDR1 MDHEN, CDR2 SYDVKM. The CDR3 is 15 residues long. V shed 2 bases and J 6 bases; nucleotides not matched to a gene: 4. CDR3 DNA: TGTGCCAGCAGTTTAAGGACAGGGGGTGTCAATGAGCAGTTCTTC. This translates into CASSLRTGGVNEQFF. The entire variable domain, with the rest obtained from reference TRBV28 and TRBJ2-1, is as follows: DVKVTQSSRYLVKRTGEKVFLECVQDMDHENMFWYRQDPGLGLRLIYFSYDVKMKEKGDIPEGYSVSREKKERFSLILESASTNQTSMYLCASSLRTGGVNEQFFGPGTRLTVL.